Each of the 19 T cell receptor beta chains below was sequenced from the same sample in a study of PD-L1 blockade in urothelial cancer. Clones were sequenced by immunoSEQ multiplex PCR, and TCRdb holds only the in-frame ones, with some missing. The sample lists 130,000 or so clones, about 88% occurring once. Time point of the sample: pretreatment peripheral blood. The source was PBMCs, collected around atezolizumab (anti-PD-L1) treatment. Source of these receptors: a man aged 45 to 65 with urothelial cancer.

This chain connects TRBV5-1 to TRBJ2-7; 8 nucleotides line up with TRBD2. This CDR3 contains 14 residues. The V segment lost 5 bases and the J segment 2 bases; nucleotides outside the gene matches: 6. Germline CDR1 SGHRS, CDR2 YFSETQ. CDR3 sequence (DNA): TGCGCCAGCAGTTTTAGCGGGGACCCCTACGAGCAGTACTTC. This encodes CASSFSGDPYEQYF. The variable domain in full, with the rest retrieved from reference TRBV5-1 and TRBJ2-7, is KAGVTQTPRYLIKTRGQQVTLSCSPISGHRSVSWYQQTPGQGLQFLFEYFSETQRNKGNFPGRFSGRQFSNSRSEMNVSTLELGDSALYLCASSFSGDPYEQYFGPGTRLTVT.

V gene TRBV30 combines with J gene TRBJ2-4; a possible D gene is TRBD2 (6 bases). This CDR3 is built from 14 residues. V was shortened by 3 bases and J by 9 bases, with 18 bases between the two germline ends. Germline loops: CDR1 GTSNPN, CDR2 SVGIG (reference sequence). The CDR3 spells CAWSGGWAEGIQYF. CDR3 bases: TGTGCCTGGAGCGGGGGATGGGCAGAGGGCATTCAGTACTTC.

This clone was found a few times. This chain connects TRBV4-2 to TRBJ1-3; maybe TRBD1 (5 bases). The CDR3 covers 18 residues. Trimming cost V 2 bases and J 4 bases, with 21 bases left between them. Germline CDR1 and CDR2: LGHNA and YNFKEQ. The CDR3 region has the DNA TGTGCCAGCAGCCAACAAACTCGGGGGGTTGCGGGAGGAAACACCATATATTTT. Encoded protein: CASSQQTRGVAGGNTIYF.

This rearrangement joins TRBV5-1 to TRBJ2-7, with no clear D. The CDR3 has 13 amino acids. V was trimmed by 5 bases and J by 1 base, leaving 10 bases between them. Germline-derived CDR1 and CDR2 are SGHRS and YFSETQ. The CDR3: CASRVSSSYEQYF. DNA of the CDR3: TGCGCCAGCAGGGTTAGCAGTTCCTACGAGCAGTACTTC.

The DNA of the CDR3 is TGTGCCAGCAGCCGCGCCGGGATTCGAGATACGCAGTATTTT. Translation gives CASSRAGIRDTQYF. The chain links TRBV5-4 to TRBJ2-3; tentative D call: TRBD2 (5 bases). The CDR3 covers 14 residues. Germline V lookup: CDR1 SGHNT, CDR2 YYREEE (reference sequence). V lost 4 bases, J lost 5 bases, and 14 bases lay in between.

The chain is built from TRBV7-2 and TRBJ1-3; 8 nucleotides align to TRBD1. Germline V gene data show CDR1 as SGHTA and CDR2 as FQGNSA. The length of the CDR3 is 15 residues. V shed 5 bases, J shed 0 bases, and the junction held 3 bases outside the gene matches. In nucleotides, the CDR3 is TGTGCCAGCAGCCGTACAGGGGGCTCTGGAAACACCATATATTTT. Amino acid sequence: CASSRTGGSGNTIYF.

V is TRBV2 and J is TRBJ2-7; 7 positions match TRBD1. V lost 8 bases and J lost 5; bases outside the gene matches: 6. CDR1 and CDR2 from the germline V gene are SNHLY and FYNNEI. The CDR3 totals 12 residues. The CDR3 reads CASVQGQNEQYF. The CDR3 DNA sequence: TGTGCCAGCGTACAGGGGCAGAACGAGCAGTACTTC.

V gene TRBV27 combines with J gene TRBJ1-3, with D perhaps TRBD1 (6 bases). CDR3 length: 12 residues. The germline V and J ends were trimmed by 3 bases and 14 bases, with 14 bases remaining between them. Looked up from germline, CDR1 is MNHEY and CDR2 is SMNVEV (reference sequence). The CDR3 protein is CASSLQTWTVYF. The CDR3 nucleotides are TGTGCCAGCAGTTTGCAAACTTGGACAGTATATTTT.

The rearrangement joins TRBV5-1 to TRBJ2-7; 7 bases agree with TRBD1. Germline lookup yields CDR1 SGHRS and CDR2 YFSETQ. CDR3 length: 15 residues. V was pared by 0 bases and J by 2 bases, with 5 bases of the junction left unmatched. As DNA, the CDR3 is TGCGCCAGCAGCTTGGATCGGGACAGCACCTACGAGCAGTACTTC. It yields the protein CASSLDRDSTYEQYF.

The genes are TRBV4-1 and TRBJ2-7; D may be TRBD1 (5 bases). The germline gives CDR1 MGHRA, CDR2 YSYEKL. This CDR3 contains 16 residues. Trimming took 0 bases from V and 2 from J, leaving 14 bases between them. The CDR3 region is CASSQDLTWGPYEQYF. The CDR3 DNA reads TGCGCCAGCAGCCAAGATCTCACCTGGGGCCCCTACGAGCAGTACTTC.

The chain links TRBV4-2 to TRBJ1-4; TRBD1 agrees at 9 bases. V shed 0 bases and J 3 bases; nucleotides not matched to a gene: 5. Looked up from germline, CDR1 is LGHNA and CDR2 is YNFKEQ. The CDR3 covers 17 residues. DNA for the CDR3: TGTGCCAGCAGCCAAGAGCCCGGGACAGGGCCTAATGAAAAACTGTTTTTT. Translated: CASSQEPGTGPNEKLFF.

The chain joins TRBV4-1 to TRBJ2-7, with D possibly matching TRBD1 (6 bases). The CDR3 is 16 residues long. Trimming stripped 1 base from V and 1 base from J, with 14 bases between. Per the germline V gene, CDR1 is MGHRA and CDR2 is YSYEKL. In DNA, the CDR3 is TGCGCCAGCAGCCAAGGCCCAGGGGATGAGTCCTACGAGCAGTACTTC. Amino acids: CASSQGPGDESYEQYF.

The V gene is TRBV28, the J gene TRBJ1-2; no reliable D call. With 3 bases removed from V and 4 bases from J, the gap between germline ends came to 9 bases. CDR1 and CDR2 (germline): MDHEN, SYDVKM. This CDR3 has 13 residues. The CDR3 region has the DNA TGTGCCAGCAGTTTGGGCCAGACCTATGGCTACACCTTC. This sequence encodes CASSLGQTYGYTF.

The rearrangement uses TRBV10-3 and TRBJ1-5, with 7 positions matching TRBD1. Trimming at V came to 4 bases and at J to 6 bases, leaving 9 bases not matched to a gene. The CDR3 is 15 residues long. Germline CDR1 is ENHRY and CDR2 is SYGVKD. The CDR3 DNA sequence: TGTGCCATCAGTGCGGAACAGGGGATCGGTCAGCCCCAGCATTTT. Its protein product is CAISAEQGIGQPQHF.

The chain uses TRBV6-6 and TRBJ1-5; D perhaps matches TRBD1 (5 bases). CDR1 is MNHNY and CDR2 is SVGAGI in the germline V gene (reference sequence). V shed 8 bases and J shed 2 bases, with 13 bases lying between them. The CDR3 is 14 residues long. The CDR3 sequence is CASAPGMGNQPQHF. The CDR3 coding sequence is TGTGCCAGCGCCCCAGGGATGGGCAATCAGCCCCAGCATTTT.

The CDR3 loop reads CASSFTGELFF. CDR3 sequence (DNA): TGTGCCAGCAGCTTCACCGGGGAGCTGTTTTTT. This chain connects TRBV6-6 to TRBJ2-2; the D is unclear. The length of the CDR3 is 11 residues. V lost 6 bases, J lost 4 bases, and 3 bases lay in between. Germline V lookup: CDR1 MNHNY, CDR2 SVGAGI (reference sequence).

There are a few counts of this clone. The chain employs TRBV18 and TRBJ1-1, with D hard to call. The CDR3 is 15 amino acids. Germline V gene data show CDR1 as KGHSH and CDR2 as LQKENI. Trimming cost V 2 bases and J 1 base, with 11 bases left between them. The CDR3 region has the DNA TGTGCCAGCTCACCATTCGTTGGGAGGAACACTGAAGCTTTCTTT. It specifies CASSPFVGRNTEAFF.

In nucleotides, the CDR3 is TGTGCCATCGGAAGGGGACAGGGAGAGACCCAGTACTTC. Amino acid sequence: CAIGRGQGETQYF. The J gene is TRBJ2-5, the V gene TRBV10-3; 9 nucleotides match TRBD1. The CDR3 spans 13 residues. Per the germline V gene, CDR1 is ENHRY and CDR2 is SYGVKD. The ends lost 8 bases at V and 4 bases at J; junction bases unmatched: 5.

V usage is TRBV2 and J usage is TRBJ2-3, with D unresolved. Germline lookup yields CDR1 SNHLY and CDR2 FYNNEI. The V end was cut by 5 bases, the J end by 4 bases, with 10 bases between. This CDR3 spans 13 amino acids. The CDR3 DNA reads TGTGCCAGCAGTCCGGAGCCCGCAGATACGCAGTATTTT. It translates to CASSPEPADTQYF. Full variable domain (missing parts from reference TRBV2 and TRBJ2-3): EPEVTQTPSHQVTQMGQEVILRCVPISNHLYFYWYRQILGQKVEFLVSFYNNEISEKSEIFDDQFSVERPDGSNFTLKIRSTKLEDSAMYFCASSPEPADTQYFGPGTRLTVL.